Included here is one TCR beta chain sequence, with context. Trimming left V 2 bases short and J 3 bases short, with 11 bases between. CDR3 length: 15 amino acids. Per the germline V gene, CDR1 is KGHSH and CDR2 is LQKENI. The assay was immunoSEQ multiplex PCR, and TCRdb's table has in-frame clones only and misses some. Of over 80,000 clones in the sample, about 80% were seen once. The data stem from a study of control samples from healthy donors and cancer patients. The specimen sequenced was blood. The clonotype comes from a woman in her twenties or thirties in good health. V is TRBV18 and J is TRBJ1-5; D may be TRBD1 (6 bases). In DNA, the CDR3 is TGTGCCAGCTCACCAGGGGGGCACGACAATCAGCCCCAGCATTTT. Protein: CASSPGGHDNQPQHF. The variable domain in full, completed from reference TRBV18 and TRBJ1-5, reads NAGVMQNPRHLVRRRGQEARLRCSPMKGHSHVYWYRQLPEEGLKFMVYLQKENIIDESGMPKERFSAEFPKEGPSILRIQQVVRGDSAAYFCASSPGGHDNQPQHFGDGTRLSIL.